Sequencing of this TCR beta chain was carried out in a study of blood T cell repertoires in COVID-19. As processed by the authors: Reference gene primer amplification in the assay estimated nucleated cell counts. Libraries were prepared by immunoSEQ multiplex PCR; TCRdb keeps only in-frame clonotypes and omits some of them. Clonal size and the V and J genes are those of that table, whereas D and trimming came from the DNA. The sample has about 280,000 clones, roughly 87% seen once. CDR1 is MNHEY and CDR2 is SVGAGI in the germline V gene. With 5 bases removed from V and 7 bases from J, the gap between germline ends came to 8 bases. CDR3 length equals 11 residues.

The chain joins TRBV6-5 to TRBJ1-1; no definite D call. The sequencing sample was made of peripheral blood. The TCR was taken from a woman aged 50 to 60 who had recovered from COVID-19. The CDR3 DNA follows: TGTGCCAGCAGTCGAGCCTTTGAAGCTTTCTTT. Residues: CASSRAFEAFF.